This T cell receptor beta chain was captured by sequencing in a study of shared clonotypes between healthy human individuals. Study information: Every donor yielded three CD4 naive, three CD4 memory, two CD8 naive and one CD8 memory plate. Overall study results and limits: The study found lower generation probabilities in non-shared clonotypes than in those shared by all four donors. Sampling covered blood only; tissue repertoires likely differ. Across a handful of donors, naive CD4 shared 4.5% to 6%, naive CD8 around 4%, memory CD4 more than 2%, memory CD8 0.35% to 0.5%.

Produced via immunoSEQ multiplex PCR; TCRdb's table is partial and in-frame only. The table shows 550,000 to 800,000 clones, with around 91% occurring only once. The V end lost 5 bases, the J end lost 3 bases, and 14 bases lay between the germline ends. Germline V gene sequence: CDR1 MNHEY, CDR2 SMNVEV (reference sequence). This CDR3 contains 14 residues. On this clone itself: What it binds is not known.

This clonotype was sampled from a man between 18 and 29 years old in good health. Some clones in this sample may be carry-over from other donors' samples. V is TRBV27 and J is TRBJ2-7; weak D call: TRBD2 (7 bases). Material for sequencing was memory CD8+ T cells from PBMCs. The subset here: CD45RO+ cells pooled with CCR7-negative TemRA cells. This CDR3 reads CASSVTGGFYEQYF. For the CDR3, the DNA is TGTGCCAGCAGTGTAACGGGGGGCTTCTACGAGCAGTACTTC.